This T cell receptor beta chain was retrieved from a study of response to subunit inactivated influenza vaccine. The germline CDR1 and CDR2 sequences are SGHTA and FQGNSA. The CDR3 has 16 amino acids. J gave up 6 bases and V 0 bases, and 6 bases lay outside the gene matches. This clonotype was observed a handful of times. Its specificity is unknown. Study results and limitations: Each seasonal flu vaccination may recruit only limited new T cells, authors suggested.

TCRdb passed the RT-PCR reads through MiXCR, listing each CDR3 protein once. The sample records hundreds of thousands of distinct CDR3 sequences, 7.6% being singletons. This material consisted of PBMCs from blood, taken approximately 25 months after vaccination. This clonotype was obtained from a man aged 50-75 years who received an inactivated influenza vaccine. V is TRBV7-2 and J is TRBJ1-5; 9 bases fit TRBD1. The CDR3 region is CASSLASTGGGQPQHF. The CDR3 DNA follows: TGTGCCAGCAGCTTAGCTTCTACAGGGGGCGGTCAGCCCCAGCATTTT.